This T cell receptor beta chain stems from a study of T-cell reconstitution after alpha-beta-depleted transplantation in children. A TCRbeta library incorporating unique molecular identifiers was prepared. TCRdb processed the PCR reads anew with MiXCR; each CDR3 protein has one entry. The sample consists of more than 85,000 distinct CDR3 sequences, 10% of them appearing once. This clonotype was recorded many times. Sample: PBMCs from the stem cell graft donor, taken from the stem cell graft. The TCR comes from a human donor who donated a stem cell graft to a child with acute lymphoblastic leukemia.

This CDR3 is CASSQSYEQYF. The CDR3 coding sequence is TGTGCCAGCAGCCAAAGCTACGAGCAGTACTTC. V gene TRBV14 combines with J gene TRBJ2-7; D not resolved. Germline V CDR1 and CDR2: SGHDN, FVKESK. This CDR3 is 11 amino acids long. Trimming cost V 2 bases and J 3 bases, with 2 bases left between them.